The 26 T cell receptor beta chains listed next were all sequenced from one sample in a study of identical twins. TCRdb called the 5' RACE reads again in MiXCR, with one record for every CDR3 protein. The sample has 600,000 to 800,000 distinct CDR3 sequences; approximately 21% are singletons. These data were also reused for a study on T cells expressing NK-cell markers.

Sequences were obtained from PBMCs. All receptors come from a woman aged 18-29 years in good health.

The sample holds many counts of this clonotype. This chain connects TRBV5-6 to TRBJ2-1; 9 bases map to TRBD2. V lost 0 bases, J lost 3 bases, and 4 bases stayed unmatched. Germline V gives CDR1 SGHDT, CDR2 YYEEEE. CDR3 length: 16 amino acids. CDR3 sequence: CASSLGLAGNYNEQFF. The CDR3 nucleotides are TGTGCCAGCAGCTTGGGCCTAGCGGGGAACTACAATGAGCAGTTCTTC.

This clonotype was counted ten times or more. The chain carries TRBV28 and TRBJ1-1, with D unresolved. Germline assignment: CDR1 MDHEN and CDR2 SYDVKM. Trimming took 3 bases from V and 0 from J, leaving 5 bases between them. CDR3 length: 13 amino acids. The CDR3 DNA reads TGTGCCAGCAGTTTTGTACTGAACACTGAAGCTTTCTTT. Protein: CASSFVLNTEAFF.

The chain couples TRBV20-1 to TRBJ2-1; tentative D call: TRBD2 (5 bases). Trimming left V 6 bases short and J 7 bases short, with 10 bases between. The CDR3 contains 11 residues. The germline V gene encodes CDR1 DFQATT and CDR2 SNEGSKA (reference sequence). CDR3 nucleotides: TGCAGTGCCGGAGGCCGGAATGAGCAGTTCTTC. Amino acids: CSAGGRNEQFF.

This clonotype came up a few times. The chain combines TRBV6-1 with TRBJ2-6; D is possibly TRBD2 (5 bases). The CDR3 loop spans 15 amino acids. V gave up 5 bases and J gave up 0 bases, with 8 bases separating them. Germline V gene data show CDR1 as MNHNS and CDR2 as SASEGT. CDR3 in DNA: TGTGCCAGCAGTCCTCGGGACTCTGGGGCCAACGTCCTGACTTTC. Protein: CASSPRDSGANVLTF.

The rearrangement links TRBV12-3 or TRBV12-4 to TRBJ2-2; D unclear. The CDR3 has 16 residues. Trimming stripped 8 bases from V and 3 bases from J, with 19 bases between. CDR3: CASFLTGLVDTGELFF. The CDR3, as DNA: TGTGCCAGCTTTCTTACCGGCCTAGTAGACACCGGGGAGCTGTTTTTT.

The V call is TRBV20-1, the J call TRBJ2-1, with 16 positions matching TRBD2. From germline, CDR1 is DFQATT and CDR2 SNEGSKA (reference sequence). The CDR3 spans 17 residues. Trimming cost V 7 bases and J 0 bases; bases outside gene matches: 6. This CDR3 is CSGGTSGRVSSYNEQFF. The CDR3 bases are TGCAGTGGTGGGACTAGCGGGAGGGTGAGCTCCTACAATGAGCAGTTCTTC.

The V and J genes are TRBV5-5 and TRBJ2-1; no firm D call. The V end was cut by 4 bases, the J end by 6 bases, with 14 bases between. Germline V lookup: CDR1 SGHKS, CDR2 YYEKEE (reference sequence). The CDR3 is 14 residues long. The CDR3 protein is CASSPGATANEQFF. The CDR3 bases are TGTGCCAGCAGCCCCGGTGCGACCGCCAATGAGCAGTTCTTC.

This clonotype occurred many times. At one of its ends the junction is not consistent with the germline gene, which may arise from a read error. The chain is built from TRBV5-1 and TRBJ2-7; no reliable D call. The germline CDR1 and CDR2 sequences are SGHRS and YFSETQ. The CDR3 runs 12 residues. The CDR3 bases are TGTGCCAGCAGTCGAGACTCCTACGAGCAGTACTTC. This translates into CASSRDSYEQYF.

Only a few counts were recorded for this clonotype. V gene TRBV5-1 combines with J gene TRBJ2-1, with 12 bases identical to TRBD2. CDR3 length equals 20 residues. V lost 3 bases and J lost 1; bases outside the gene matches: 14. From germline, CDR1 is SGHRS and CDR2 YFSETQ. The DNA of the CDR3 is TGCGCCAGCAGCTCAAAGCTAGCGGGAGGGCCTAAGGTTTCCTACAATGAGCAGTTCTTC. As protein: CASSSKLAGGPKVSYNEQFF.

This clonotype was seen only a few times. This chain's CDR3 is CSVEGQGYLYGYTF. The CDR3 region has the DNA TGCAGCGTTGAGGGACAGGGGTATCTATATGGCTACACCTTC. The chain has TRBV29-1 and TRBJ1-2; 10 positions agree with TRBD1. J lost 5 bases, V lost 3 bases, and 6 bases had no gene match. The CDR3 is made up of 14 amino acids. CDR1 and CDR2 from the germline V gene are SQVTM and ANQGSEA.

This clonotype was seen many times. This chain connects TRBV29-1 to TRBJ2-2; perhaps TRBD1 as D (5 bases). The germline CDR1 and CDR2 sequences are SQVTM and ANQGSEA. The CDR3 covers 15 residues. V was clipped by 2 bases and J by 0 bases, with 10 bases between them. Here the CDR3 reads CSVELLRANTGELFF. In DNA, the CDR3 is TGCAGCGTTGAATTGCTCAGGGCGAACACCGGGGAGCTGTTTTTT.

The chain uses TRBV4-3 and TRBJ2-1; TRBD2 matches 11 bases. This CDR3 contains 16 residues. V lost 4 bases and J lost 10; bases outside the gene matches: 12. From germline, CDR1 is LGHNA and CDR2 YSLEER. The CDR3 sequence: CASSPGMTSGMEEQFF. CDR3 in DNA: TGCGCCAGCAGCCCAGGGATGACTAGCGGGATGGAGGAGCAGTTCTTC.

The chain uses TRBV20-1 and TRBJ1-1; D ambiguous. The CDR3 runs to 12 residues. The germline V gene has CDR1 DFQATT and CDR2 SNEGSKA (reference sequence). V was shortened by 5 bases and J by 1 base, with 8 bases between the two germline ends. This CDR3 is CSASRKNTEAFF. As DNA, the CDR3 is TGCAGTGCTTCGCGGAAGAACACTGAAGCTTTCTTT.

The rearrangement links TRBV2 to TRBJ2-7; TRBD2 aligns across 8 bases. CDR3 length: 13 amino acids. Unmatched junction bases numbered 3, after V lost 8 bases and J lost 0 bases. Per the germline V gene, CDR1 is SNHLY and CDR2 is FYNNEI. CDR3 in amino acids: CASRREGSYEQYF. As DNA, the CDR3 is TGTGCCAGCCGCCGGGAGGGCTCCTACGAGCAGTACTTC.

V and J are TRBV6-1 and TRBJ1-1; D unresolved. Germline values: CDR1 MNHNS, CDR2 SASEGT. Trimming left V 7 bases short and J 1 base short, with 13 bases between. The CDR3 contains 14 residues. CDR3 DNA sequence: TGTGCCAGCAACAGAGAGGGCCGGAACACTGAAGCTTTCTTT. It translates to CASNREGRNTEAFF.

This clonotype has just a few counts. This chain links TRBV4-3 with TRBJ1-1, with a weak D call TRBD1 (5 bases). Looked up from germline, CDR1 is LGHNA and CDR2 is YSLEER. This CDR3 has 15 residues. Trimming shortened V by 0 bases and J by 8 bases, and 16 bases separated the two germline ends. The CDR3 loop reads CASSQEGPGGTEAFF. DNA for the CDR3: TGCGCCAGCAGCCAAGAGGGACCGGGCGGTACCGAAGCTTTCTTT.

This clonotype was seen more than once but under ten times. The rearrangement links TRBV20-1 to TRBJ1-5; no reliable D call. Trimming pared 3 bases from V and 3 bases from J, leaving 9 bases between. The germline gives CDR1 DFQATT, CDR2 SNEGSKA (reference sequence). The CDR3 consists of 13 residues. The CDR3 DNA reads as TGCAGTGCTAGCGAAGGAAACAATCAGCCCCAGCATTTT. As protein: CSASEGNNQPQHF.

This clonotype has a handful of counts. DNA of the CDR3: TGTGCCAGCAGCAAAGAAGGAGAGACCCAGTACTTC. Translated: CASSKEGETQYF. This chain links TRBV21-1 with TRBJ2-5. TRBV21-1 is a pseudogene locus. The CDR3 has 12 residues.

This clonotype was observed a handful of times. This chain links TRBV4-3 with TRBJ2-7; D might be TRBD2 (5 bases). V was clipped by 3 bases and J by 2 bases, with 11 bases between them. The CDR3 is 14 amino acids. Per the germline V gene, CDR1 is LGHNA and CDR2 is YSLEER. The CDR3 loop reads CASSHELGTYEQYF. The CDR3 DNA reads TGCGCCAGCAGCCATGAACTAGGAACCTACGAGCAGTACTTC.

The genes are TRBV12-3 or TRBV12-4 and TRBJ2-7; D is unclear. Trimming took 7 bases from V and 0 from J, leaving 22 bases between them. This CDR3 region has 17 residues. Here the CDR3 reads CASTTRSFRPSSYEQYF. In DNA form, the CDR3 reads TGTGCCAGCACCACCCGGTCCTTCCGCCCGAGCTCCTACGAGCAGTACTTC.

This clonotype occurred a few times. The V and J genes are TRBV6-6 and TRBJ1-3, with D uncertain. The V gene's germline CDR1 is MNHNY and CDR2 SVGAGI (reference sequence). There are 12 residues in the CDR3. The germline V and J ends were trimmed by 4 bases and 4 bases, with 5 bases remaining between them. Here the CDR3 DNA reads TGTGCCAGCAGTTTAACGGGAAACACCATATATTTT. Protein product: CASSLTGNTIYF.

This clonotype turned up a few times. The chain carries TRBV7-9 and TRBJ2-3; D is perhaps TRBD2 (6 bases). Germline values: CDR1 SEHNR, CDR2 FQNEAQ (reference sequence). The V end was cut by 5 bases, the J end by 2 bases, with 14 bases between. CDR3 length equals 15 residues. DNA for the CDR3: TGTGCCAGCAGCCCTAATGGCGGGGACACAGATACGCAGTATTTT. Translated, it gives CASSPNGGDTDTQYF.

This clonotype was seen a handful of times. The CDR3 coding sequence is TGTGCCAGCAGCTTAGCGAGCGGGGATGGCTACACCTTC. Encoded protein: CASSLASGDGYTF. V is TRBV7-2 and J is TRBJ1-2; D uncertain. Trimming took off 0 bases at V and 6 bases at J, with 8 bases between the two ends. The germline CDR1 and CDR2 sequences are SGHTA and FQGNSA. CDR3 size: 13 residues.

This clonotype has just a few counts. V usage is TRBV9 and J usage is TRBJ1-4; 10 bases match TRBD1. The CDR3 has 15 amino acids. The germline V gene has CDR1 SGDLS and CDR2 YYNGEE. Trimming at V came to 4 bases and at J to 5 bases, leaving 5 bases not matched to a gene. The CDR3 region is CASSREDRGNEKLFF. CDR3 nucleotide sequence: TGTGCCAGCAGCCGGGAGGACAGGGGGAATGAAAAACTGTTTTTT.

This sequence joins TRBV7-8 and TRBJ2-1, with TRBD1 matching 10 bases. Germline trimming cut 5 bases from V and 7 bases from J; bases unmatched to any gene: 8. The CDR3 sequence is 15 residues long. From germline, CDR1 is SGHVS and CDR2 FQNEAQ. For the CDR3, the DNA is TGTGCCAGCAGCAACCGGGACAGGGGTAAGAATGAGCAGTTCTTC. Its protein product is CASSNRDRGKNEQFF.

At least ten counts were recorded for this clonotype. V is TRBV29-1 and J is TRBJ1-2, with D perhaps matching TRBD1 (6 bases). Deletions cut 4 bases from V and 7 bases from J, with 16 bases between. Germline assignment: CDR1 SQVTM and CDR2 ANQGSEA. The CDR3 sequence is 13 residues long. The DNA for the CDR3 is TGCAGCGTTGGCCCGGGACAAAGTGGTGGCTACACCTTC. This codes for CSVGPGQSGGYTF.